This T cell receptor (beta chain) appears in the sequencing data of a study of shared clonotypes between healthy human individuals. Overall study results and limits: Only a few donors were included, so the genetic and exposure-history diversity represented was limited.

The germline CDR1 and CDR2 sequences are SGHTA and FQGNSA. Trimming took 2 bases from V and 12 from J; bases not matched to a gene: 7. This CDR3 comprises 14 residues. Deep-level settings were used for running the assay. Evenly divided among several immunoSEQ plates was the genomic DNA of each subset. TCRdb keeps only in-frame clones here, not all; method: immunoSEQ multiplex PCR. The sample lists 450,000 to 500,000 clones; approximately 81% were seen once. As to this clone: Its specificity is unknown.

The chain joins TRBV7-2 to TRBJ2-1; TRBD1 agrees at 10 bases. The sample comprised PBMCs. This TCR was sampled from a woman aged 40 to 50 in good health. Some clones in this sample may be carry-over from other donors' samples. The CDR3 DNA sequence: TGTGCCAGCAGCTTATTCAGGACAGGGGGAATGCAGTTCTTC. Translation: CASSLFRTGGMQFF. Complete variable domain (other parts from reference TRBV7-2 and TRBJ2-1): GAGVSQSPSNKVTEKGKDVELRCDPISGHTALYWYRQSLGQGLEFLIYFQGNSAPDKSGLPSDRFSAERTGGSVSTLTIQRTQQEDSAVYLCASSLFRTGGMQFFGPGTRLTVL.